The clone carrying this T cell receptor beta chain was seen only a few times. Its antigen is not identified. As to time point: patch test 2, 6 weeks after DPC sensitization. Specified treatment: therapeutic diphenylcyclopropenone sensitization with weekly scalp DPC. This sample was taken from a study of human T cells and chemical hapten exposure. In the study overall: Enrolled patients were predominantly female and had alopecia areata, totalis or universalis.

Study results and limitations: There was alopecia in the donors, so their immune response may differ from that of healthy people. After DPC sensitization, TCRs above 1 in 1000 frequency showed no change.

TCRdb re-derived calls from the RACE reads in MiXCR, one entry per CDR3 protein. The sample includes some 99,000 distinct CDR3 sequences, roughly a tenth seen only once; the top ten take about 3%. This sample comprised whole blood, obtained in connection with sensitization to the hapten diphenylcyclopropenone (DPC). The sequence was collected from a woman aged 35 to 49 with alopecia areata. Some clones in this sample may be carry-over from other donors' samples.

CDR3 in amino acids: CAISDSVQETQYF. Here the CDR3 DNA reads TGTGCCATCAGTGATTCAGTCCAAGAGACCCAGTACTTC. The V and J genes are TRBV10-3 and TRBJ2-5; D is undetermined. Germline values: CDR1 ENHRY, CDR2 SYGVKD. V was cut by 3 bases and J by 1 base, with 6 bases left in between. The CDR3 covers 13 residues.